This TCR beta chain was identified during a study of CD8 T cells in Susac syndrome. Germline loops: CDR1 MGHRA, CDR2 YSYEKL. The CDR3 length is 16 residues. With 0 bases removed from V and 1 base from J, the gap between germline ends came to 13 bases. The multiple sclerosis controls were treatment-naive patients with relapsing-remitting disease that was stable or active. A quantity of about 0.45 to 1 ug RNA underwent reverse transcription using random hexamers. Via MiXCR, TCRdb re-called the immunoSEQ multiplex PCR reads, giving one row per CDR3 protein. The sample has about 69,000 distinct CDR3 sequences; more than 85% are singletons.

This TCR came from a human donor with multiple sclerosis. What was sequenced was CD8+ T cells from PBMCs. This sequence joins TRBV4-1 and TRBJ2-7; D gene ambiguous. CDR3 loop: CASSQESTEDSYEQYF. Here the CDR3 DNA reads TGCGCCAGCAGCCAAGAGTCCACAGAAGATTCCTACGAGCAGTACTTC.